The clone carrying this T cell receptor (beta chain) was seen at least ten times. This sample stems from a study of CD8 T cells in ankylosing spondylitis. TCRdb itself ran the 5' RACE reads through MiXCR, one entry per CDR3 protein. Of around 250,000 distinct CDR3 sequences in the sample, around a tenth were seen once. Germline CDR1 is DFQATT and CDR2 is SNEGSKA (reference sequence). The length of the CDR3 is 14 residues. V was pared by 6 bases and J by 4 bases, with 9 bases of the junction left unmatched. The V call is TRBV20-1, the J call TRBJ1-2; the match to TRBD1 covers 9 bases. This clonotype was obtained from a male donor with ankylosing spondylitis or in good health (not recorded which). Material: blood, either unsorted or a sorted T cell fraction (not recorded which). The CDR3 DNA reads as TGCAGTGCGTGGGGACAGGGTGTTATCTATGGCTACACCTTC. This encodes CSAWGQGVIYGYTF.